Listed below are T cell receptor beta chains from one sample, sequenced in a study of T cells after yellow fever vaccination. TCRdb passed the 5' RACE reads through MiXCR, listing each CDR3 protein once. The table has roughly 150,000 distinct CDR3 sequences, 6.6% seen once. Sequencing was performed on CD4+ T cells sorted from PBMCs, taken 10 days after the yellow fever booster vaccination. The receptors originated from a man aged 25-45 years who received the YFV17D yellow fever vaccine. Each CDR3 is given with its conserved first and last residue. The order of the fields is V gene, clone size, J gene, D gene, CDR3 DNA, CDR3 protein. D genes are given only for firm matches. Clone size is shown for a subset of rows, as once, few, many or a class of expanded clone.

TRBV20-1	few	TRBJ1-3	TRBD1	TGCAGTGTCGGGACAGGGTTCCTCTCTGGAAACACCATATATTTT	CSVGTGFLSGNTIYF
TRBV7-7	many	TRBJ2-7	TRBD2	TGTGCTAGCAGCCCCGACCCCAGGACTAGCGGCTACGAGCAGTACTTC	CASSPDPRTSGYEQYF
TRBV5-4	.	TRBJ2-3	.	TGTGCCAGCAGCTTGGGTGGTTTAGGACAAAGTCGCACAGATACGCAGTATTTT	CASSLGGLGQSRTDTQYF
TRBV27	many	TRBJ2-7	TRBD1	TGTGCCAGCAGTCATAGGGGGCGACGGTACGAGCAGTACTTC	CASSHRGRRYEQYF
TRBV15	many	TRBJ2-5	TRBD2	TGTGCCACCAGCAGAGTCGCTAGCGGGGGGAGTGAGACCCAGTACTTC	CATSRVASGGSETQYF
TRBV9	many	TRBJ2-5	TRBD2	TGTGCCAGCAGCGCGGGAGCCGGGGGGTCTGGGGGTTTGGAGACCCAGTACTTC	CASSAGAGGSGGLETQYF
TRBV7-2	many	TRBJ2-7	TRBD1	TGTGCCAGCAGCGTAAGACAGGGTAACGAGCAGTACTTC	CASSVRQGNEQYF
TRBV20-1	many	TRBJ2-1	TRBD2	TGCAGTGCTACCCTCCCCCGGGAGGGCCTCTACAATGAGCAGTTCTTC	CSATLPREGLYNEQFF
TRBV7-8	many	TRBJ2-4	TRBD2	TGTGCCAGCAGCTTATCATCGGCACTAGCGGTCAGCATTCAGTACTTC	CASSLSSALAVSIQYF
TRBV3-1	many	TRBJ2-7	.	TGTGCCAGCAGCCAAGACCCGGGGCAGGCAGGCGAGCAGTACTTC	CASSQDPGQAGEQYF
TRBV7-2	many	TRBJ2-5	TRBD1	TGTGCCAGCAGCCTCCGGACAGGGGGCATACCACAAGAGACCCAGTACTTC	CASSLRTGGIPQETQYF
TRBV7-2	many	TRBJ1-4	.	TGTGCCAGCAGCTTAGGGACAACAACTAATGAAAAACTGTTTTTT	CASSLGTTTNEKLFF
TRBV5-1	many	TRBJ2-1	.	TGCGCCAGCAGCGGCGGCGGAGGGTCCTACAATGAGCAGTTCTTC	CASSGGGGSYNEQFF